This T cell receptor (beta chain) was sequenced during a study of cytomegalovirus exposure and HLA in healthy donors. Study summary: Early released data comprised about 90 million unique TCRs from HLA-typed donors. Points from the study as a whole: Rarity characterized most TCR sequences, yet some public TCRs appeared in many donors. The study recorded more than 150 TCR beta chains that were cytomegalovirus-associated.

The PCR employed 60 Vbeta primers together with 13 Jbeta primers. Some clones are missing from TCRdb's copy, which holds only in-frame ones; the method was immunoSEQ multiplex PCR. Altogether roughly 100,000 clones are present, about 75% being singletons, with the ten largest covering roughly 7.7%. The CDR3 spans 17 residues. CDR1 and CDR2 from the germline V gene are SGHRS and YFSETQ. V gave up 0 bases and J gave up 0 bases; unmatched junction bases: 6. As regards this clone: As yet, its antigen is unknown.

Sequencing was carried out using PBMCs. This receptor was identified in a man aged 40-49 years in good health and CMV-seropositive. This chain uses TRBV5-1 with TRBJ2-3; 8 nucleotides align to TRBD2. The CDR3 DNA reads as TGCGCCAGCAGCTTGGGGCCTAGCGGGCCTAGCACAGATACGCAGTATTTT. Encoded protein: CASSLGPSGPSTDTQYF.